Given below is one T cell receptor beta chain in context. Its cognate antigen is unknown. This specimen belongs to a study of OX40 agonist ivuxolimab in advanced cancers. Study at large: Enrolled patients in dose escalation had cancers that were hepatocellular carcinoma, melanoma, renal cell or head and neck cancer. Participants, 65% to 85% male, averaged around 60 years of age, ranging from about 23 to 79.

This table comes from immunoSEQ multiplex PCR, and its TCRdb copy is limited to in-frame clones, with some not included. This sample has some 14,000 clones, with 84% found just once. Trimming removed 4 bases from V and 6 bases from J, with 11 bases in between. CDR3 length equals 13 residues. Germline CDR1 is SNHLY and CDR2 is FYNNEI. Overall study findings and caveats: Averaging showed that CD8+ T cells had more expanded clones than CD4+ did. In a subset of nonresponders, normalized T-cell clonal expansion was also low.

The source material was CD4+ or CD8+ T cells sorted from blood, sampled in a trial of the OX40 agonist ivuxolimab. The rearrangement links TRBV2 to TRBJ2-3; D gene unclear. The source of this sequence is an adult with an advanced solid tumor such as melanoma, head and neck, liver or kidney cancer. Written as DNA, the CDR3 is TGTGCCAGCAGTGTTTACGTGGTCGATACGCAGTATTTT. This translates into CASSVYVVDTQYF.